These 24 T cell receptor beta chains share one sample of origin, sequenced in a study of CD8+ T cells in alopecia areata. Treatment given: oral pan-JAK inhibitor, 5-10 mg twice daily. The authors extracted RNA and reverse transcribed it into cDNA as the sequencing template. Data came from immunoSEQ multiplex PCR; TCRdb stores just in-frame clones and leaves some out. Here the sample spans about 200,000 clones, around three fifths being singletons. The sequencing used CD4+ T cells sorted from blood, collected at week 4, from a patient treated with tofacitinib. The receptors come from a human donor with alopecia areata.

This clone occurred a few times. The chain is built from TRBV20-1 and TRBJ2-3; unclear D gene. Germline V lookup: CDR1 DFQATT, CDR2 SNEGSKA (reference sequence). Trimming stripped 6 bases from V and 6 bases from J, with 4 bases between. The CDR3 is 9 amino acids. CDR3: CSAGDTQYF. For the CDR3, the DNA is TGCAGTGCGGGGGATACGCAGTATTTT.

This chain links TRBV20-1 with TRBJ2-7; unclear D gene. Per the germline V gene, CDR1 is DFQATT and CDR2 is SNEGSKA (reference sequence). The CDR3 loop spans 11 amino acids. The germline V and J ends were trimmed by 4 bases and 4 bases, with 8 bases remaining between them. Here the CDR3 reads CSATLQYEQYF. The CDR3 DNA sequence: TGCAGTGCTACTTTACAGTACGAGCAGTACTTC.

This clone was detected only a few times. V usage is TRBV7-2 and J usage is TRBJ1-2; TRBD1 matches 7 bases. The CDR3 has 16 amino acids. Germline assignment: CDR1 SGHTA and CDR2 FQGNSA. V gave up 4 bases and J gave up 2 bases; unmatched junction bases: 10. The CDR3 here is CASSSGGGRSNYGYTF. CDR3 bases: TGTGCCAGCAGCTCCGGAGGGGGCAGGTCCAACTATGGCTACACCTTC. Combining the CDR3 with reference TRBV7-2 and TRBJ1-2 gives the whole variable domain GAGVSQSPSNKVTEKGKDVELRCDPISGHTALYWYRQSLGQGLEFLIYFQGNSAPDKSGLPSDRFSAERTGGSVSTLTIQRTQQEDSAVYLCASSSGGGRSNYGYTFGSGTRLTVV.

In its sample, this clone was seen a few times. V and J are TRBV5-1 and TRBJ2-6, with 9 bases aligning to TRBD1. The CDR3 is made up of 17 amino acids. Per germline, CDR1 SGHRS and CDR2 YFSETQ. V shed 2 bases, J shed 4 bases, and the junction held 7 bases outside the gene matches. The CDR3 protein is CASSFGTGLSGANVLTF. CDR3 DNA sequence: TGCGCCAGCAGCTTCGGGACAGGGCTTTCCGGGGCCAACGTCCTGACTTTC.

Worth noting for this clone: At one end, the junction sequence differs from germline, possibly due to a read error. This rearrangement joins TRBV5-4 to TRBJ1-1; D is ambiguous. The CDR3 consists of 14 residues. Germline CDR1 SGHNT, CDR2 YYREEE (reference sequence). CDR3 in amino acids: CASSLAGTWTGAFF. The CDR3 DNA follows: TGTGCCAGCAGCTTGGCCGGTACCTGGACTGGAGCTTTCTTT. Full variable domain (remainder filled in from reference TRBV5-4 and TRBJ1-1): ETGVTQSPTHLIKTRGQQVTLRCSSQSGHNTVSWYQQALGQGPQFIFQYYREEENGRGNFPPRFSGLQFPNYSSELNVNALELDDSALYLCASSLAGTWTGAFFGQGTRLTVV.

This clone came up many times. The chain is built from TRBV30 and TRBJ2-2; 11 bases match TRBD2. This CDR3 comprises 19 residues. V gave up 0 bases and J gave up 5 bases; unmatched junction bases: 14. Germline CDR1 is GTSNPN and CDR2 is SVGIG (reference sequence). The CDR3 sequence: CAWSVEISLAGGLTGELFF. In nucleotides, the CDR3 is TGTGCCTGGAGTGTAGAAATTAGCCTAGCGGGGGGACTAACCGGGGAGCTGTTTTTT. Variable domain in full (rest from reference TRBV30 and TRBJ2-2): SQTIHQWPATLVQPVGSPLSLECTVEGTSNPNLYWYRQAAGRGLQLLFYSVGIGQISSEVPQNLSASRPQDRQFILSSKKLLLSDSGFYLCAWSVEISLAGGLTGELFFGEGSRLTVL.

The V gene is TRBV6-6, the J gene TRBJ1-1; the D is unclear. Germline CDR1 MNHNY, CDR2 SVGAGI (reference sequence). V lost 4 bases to trimming and J lost 1 base, with 7 bases between them. CDR3 length: 13 amino acids. The CDR3 sequence: CASSWGGNTEAFF. CDR3 in DNA: TGTGCCAGCAGTTGGGGTGGGAACACTGAAGCTTTCTTT.

V usage is TRBV4-3 and J usage is TRBJ1-4; D is undetermined. The CDR3 length is 14 residues. With 4 bases removed from V and 1 base from J, the gap between germline ends came to 7 bases. CDR1 is LGHNA and CDR2 is YSLEER in the germline V gene. The CDR3 is CASSPMVTNEKLFF. The CDR3 DNA sequence: TGCGCCAGCAGCCCAATGGTAACTAATGAAAAACTGTTTTTT.

This clone was recorded a few times. The chain recombines TRBV29-1 with TRBJ2-1; no firm D call. In germline, CDR1 is SQVTM, CDR2 ANQGSEA. V was pared by 4 bases and J by 5 bases, with 15 bases between. CDR3 length equals 14 residues. The DNA for the CDR3 is TGCAGCGTTGTTTATTACCAGGCTAACAATGAGCAGTTCTTC. It translates to CSVVYYQANNEQFF.

This chain connects TRBV25-1 to TRBJ2-3; possibly TRBD2 for D (5 bases). Looked up from germline, CDR1 is MGHDK and CDR2 is SYGVNS. Between the trimmed V and J ends, which lost 8 bases and 4 bases, there was a span of 13 bases. The length of the CDR3 is 13 residues. The CDR3 spells CASRGLGADTQYF. The CDR3 region has the DNA TGTGCCAGCCGAGGGTTAGGTGCAGATACGCAGTATTTT.

V gene TRBV29-1 combines with J gene TRBJ2-1; 10 bases are shared with TRBD1. CDR1 is SQVTM, CDR2 ANQGSEA, per germline. This CDR3 spans 17 amino acids. Losses at the gene ends were 3 bases for V and 6 bases for J; bases not matched to a gene: 14. The CDR3 DNA is TGCAGCGTTGACAAGGTGACAGGGGGCAACTTTCCCAATGAGCAGTTCTTC. Translated, it gives CSVDKVTGGNFPNEQFF.

The V and J genes are TRBV7-9 and TRBJ2-3; D remains unclear. V was clipped by 3 bases and J by 0 bases, with 7 bases between them. CDR1 and CDR2 (germline): SEHNR, FQNEAQ (reference sequence). CDR3 size: 14 residues. The CDR3 DNA sequence: TGTGCCAGCAGCTTTTCCCAGAGCACAGATACGCAGTATTTT. As protein: CASSFSQSTDTQYF. Based on the CDR3 plus reference TRBV7-9 and TRBJ2-3, the full variable domain is DTGVSQNPRHKITKRGQNVTFRCDPISEHNRLYWYRQTLGQGPEFLTYFQNEAQLEKSRLLSDRFSAERPKGSFSTLEIQRTEQGDSAMYLCASSFSQSTDTQYFGPGTRLTVL.

A few counts support this clone. In DNA, the CDR3 is TGCGCCAGCAGCTTGAGGGGGGTCCTCACAGATACGCAGTATTTT. Amino acids: CASSLRGVLTDTQYF. The chain recombines TRBV5-1 with TRBJ2-3; D may be TRBD1 or TRBD2 (6 bases each). The length of the CDR3 is 15 residues. Germline V gene lookup returns CDR1 SGHRS and CDR2 YFSETQ. The V gene lost 1 base and the J gene lost 2 bases, with 11 bases spanning the gap.

The rearrangement uses TRBV5-1 and TRBJ2-5, with D tentatively TRBD1 (5 bases). V was clipped by 4 bases and J by 5 bases, with 12 bases between them. CDR3 size: 13 residues. The germline V gene has CDR1 SGHRS and CDR2 YFSETQ. DNA for the CDR3: TGCGCCAGCAGCCCAGGGAACGGGGAGACCCAGTACTTC. Translation gives CASSPGNGETQYF. Full variable domain (missing parts from reference TRBV5-1 and TRBJ2-5): KAGVTQTPRYLIKTRGQQVTLSCSPISGHRSVSWYQQTPGQGLQFLFEYFSETQRNKGNFPGRFSGRQFSNSRSEMNVSTLELGDSALYLCASSPGNGETQYFGPGTRLLVL.

The chain combines TRBV4-1 with TRBJ1-5; 7 nucleotides match TRBD1. CDR1 and CDR2 from the germline V gene are MGHRA and YSYEKL. Trimming cost V 4 bases and J 0 bases; bases outside gene matches: 3. CDR3 length: 15 amino acids. CDR3 nucleotide sequence: TGCGCCAGCAGCCTGGACAGGCTTAGCAATCAGCCCCAGCATTTT. Translating gives CASSLDRLSNQPQHF.

The sample holds a few counts of this clone. V gene TRBV30 combines with J gene TRBJ1-2, with 8 bases that match TRBD1. This CDR3 has 19 amino acids. The junction had 15 bases not matched to a gene; V was cut back by 0 bases and J by 0 bases. Germline V CDR1 and CDR2: GTSNPN, SVGIG (reference sequence). CDR3 amino acids: CAWSVPWVGQETSNYGYTF. The CDR3 DNA reads as TGTGCCTGGAGTGTACCTTGGGTGGGACAGGAGACTTCTAACTATGGCTACACCTTC.

The rearrangement links TRBV29-1 to TRBJ2-2; either TRBD1 or TRBD2 may fit D (5 bases each). V lost 7 bases and J 4 bases, leaving 10 bases between the germline ends. Germline lookup yields CDR1 SQVTM and CDR2 ANQGSEA. The length of the CDR3 is 12 residues. Written as DNA, the CDR3 is TGCAGCGGGGGACGGAGCACCGGGGAGCTGTTTTTT. Translated: CSGGRSTGELFF.

The chain uses TRBV13 and TRBJ2-1, with TRBD1 matching 7 bases. V was clipped by 2 bases and J by 5 bases; unmatched bases: 6. The CDR3 loop spans 15 amino acids. Germline values: CDR1 PRHDT, CDR2 FYEKMQ (reference sequence). The CDR3 bases are TGTGCCAGCAGCTTACCCGGGACAGCAGACAATGAGCAGTTCTTC. Translated, it gives CASSLPGTADNEQFF. Variable domain in full (rest from reference TRBV13 and TRBJ2-1): AAGVIQSPRHLIKEKRETATLKCYPIPRHDTVYWYQQGPGQDPQFLISFYEKMQSDKGSIPDRFSAQQFSDYHSELNMSSLELGDSALYFCASSLPGTADNEQFFGPGTRLTVL.

This chain uses TRBV20-1 with TRBJ1-1; D is undetermined. CDR1 and CDR2 from the germline V gene are DFQATT and SNEGSKA (reference sequence). This CDR3 region has 11 residues. V gave up 5 bases and J gave up 5 bases, with 9 bases separating them. The CDR3 nucleotides are TGCAGTGCTCATTCCAGGACTGAAGCTTTCTTT. Translating gives CSAHSRTEAFF.

This chain uses TRBV2 with TRBJ2-1, with D tentatively TRBD1 or TRBD2 (6 bases each). Looked up from germline, CDR1 is SNHLY and CDR2 is FYNNEI. This CDR3 is built from 12 residues. Trimming shortened V by 4 bases and J by 7 bases, and 8 bases separated the two germline ends. The CDR3 DNA reads TGTGCCAGCAGTGGAGGGGGGAATGAGCAGTTCTTC. Its protein product is CASSGGGNEQFF.

The V gene is TRBV25-1, the J gene TRBJ1-2; D uncertain. The V gene's germline CDR1 is MGHDK and CDR2 SYGVNS. Trimming shortened V by 1 base and J by 1 base, and 7 bases separated the two germline ends. The CDR3 consists of 14 residues. Here the CDR3 reads CASSESVDNYGYTF. The CDR3 coding sequence is TGTGCCAGCAGTGAATCGGTAGATAACTATGGCTACACCTTC.

The CDR3 reads CARDRSTSGANVLTF. CDR3 coding DNA: TGTGCCCGGGACAGGTCTACCTCTGGGGCCAACGTCCTGACTTTC. The chain is built from TRBV2 and TRBJ2-6, with 8 bases lining up with TRBD1. V dropped 11 bases and J dropped 0; count of bases not matched to a gene: 6. Germline CDR1 reads SNHLY; CDR2 reads FYNNEI. The CDR3 loop spans 15 amino acids.

This rearrangement joins TRBV2 to TRBJ2-5; D gene ambiguous. V shed 3 bases and J shed 1 base, with 12 bases lying between them. The CDR3 runs to 15 residues. Germline CDR1 SNHLY, CDR2 FYNNEI. Written as DNA, the CDR3 is TGTGCCAGCAGTGAGATTCAGGTTGTCCAAGAGACCCAGTACTTC. Its translation is CASSEIQVVQETQYF.

The chain has TRBV5-1 and TRBJ1-2; a weak D match, TRBD1 (5 bases). The CDR3 runs to 13 residues. The germline V gene has CDR1 SGHRS and CDR2 YFSETQ. V gave up 0 bases and J gave up 4 bases, with 7 bases separating them. CDR3 loop: CASSLGQTYGYTF. The DNA of the CDR3 is TGCGCCAGCAGCTTGGGACAGACCTATGGCTACACCTTC.